What follows are 20 T cell receptor beta chains derived from one specimen sequenced in a study of blood T cell repertoires in COVID-19. Assay used: immunoSEQ multiplex PCR; TCRdb lists only in-frame clones, some missing. The data show approximately 150,000 clones, roughly 84% seen once. Sequenced material: peripheral blood. All receptors come from a man aged 55 to 70 with active or convalescent COVID-19.

The CDR3, as DNA: TGTGCCAGCAGCCCCGGGACGGACATCAAGGGGCGGGAGGGCCGGGACGAGCAGTACGTC. This translates into CASSPGTDIKGREGRDEQYV. The chain links TRBV28 to TRBJ2-7, with 9 bases identical to TRBD2. In germline, CDR1 is MDHEN, CDR2 SYDVKM. The CDR3 extends over 20 amino acids. V lost 6 bases to trimming and J lost 5 bases; unmatched junction nucleotides: 26.

This clone has just one count. This chain connects TRBV10-2 to TRBJ2-7; unclear D gene. The CDR3 consists of 13 residues. The V gene lost 7 bases and the J gene lost 4 bases, with 14 bases spanning the gap. The germline V gene has CDR1 WSHSY and CDR2 SAAADI. For the CDR3, the DNA is TGCGCCAGCACTCCCAGCGCCCCTTACGAGCAGTACTTC. Translated, it gives CASTPSAPYEQYF.

CDR3 nucleotide sequence: TGTGCCAGCAGTTGGGGACAGGTTATCACCGGGGAGCTGTTTTTT. It encodes CASSWGQVITGELFF. V usage is TRBV5-6 and J usage is TRBJ2-2; TRBD1 aligns across 8 bases. This CDR3 spans 15 amino acids. In germline, CDR1 is SGHDT, CDR2 YYEEEE. J was trimmed by 4 bases and V by 5 bases; bases with no gene match: 7.

This sequence joins TRBV19 and TRBJ1-1, with 11 bases lining up with TRBD1. V was pared by 5 bases and J by 0 bases, with 5 bases of the junction left unmatched. The CDR3 sequence is 16 residues long. Germline loops: CDR1 LNHDA, CDR2 SQIVND (reference sequence). The CDR3 DNA is TGTGCCAGTAGTGGAAGGACAGGGGGCTTGAACACTGAAGCTTTCTTT. Protein sequence: CASSGRTGGLNTEAFF.

This chain connects TRBV25-1 to TRBJ1-2; D is undetermined. This CDR3 has 13 amino acids. Per germline, CDR1 MGHDK and CDR2 SYGVNS. The V gene lost 5 bases and the J gene lost 1 base, with 8 bases spanning the gap. CDR3 DNA: TGTGCCAGCAGTTTCCCAGATAACTATGGCTACACCTTC. This encodes CASSFPDNYGYTF.

The rearrangement uses TRBV21-1 and TRBJ1-2; the tabulated D call, TRBD1, remains unverified against the DNA. TRBV21-1 is labeled a pseudogene. The CDR3 contains 18 residues. The DNA for the CDR3 is TGTGCCAGCAGCAACTTCCAGCCGACAGGGGCCTGTAACTATGGCTACACCTTC. Protein sequence: CASSNFQPTGACNYGYTF.

This clone was seen more than once but under ten times. The chain combines TRBV19 with TRBJ1-5, with TRBD1 as a possible D gene (6 bases). The CDR3 totals 15 residues. Trimming left V 7 bases short and J 4 bases short, with 17 bases between. In germline, CDR1 is LNHDA, CDR2 SQIVND (reference sequence). The CDR3 DNA follows: TGTGCCAGTAATATCGGACAGACCCTGAATCAGCCCCAGCATTTT. Encoded protein: CASNIGQTLNQPQHF.

The V gene is TRBV25-1, the J gene TRBJ2-1, with 7 bases aligning to TRBD1. Germline CDR1 and CDR2: MGHDK and SYGVNS. The J segment lost 5 bases and the V segment lost 10 bases, leaving 11 bases of the junction unmatched. The CDR3 has 14 amino acids. The DNA for the CDR3 is TGTGCCATAAGGACAGGCCTAAACCACAATGAGCAGTTCTTC. This codes for CAIRTGLNHNEQFF.

The chain combines TRBV11-2 with TRBJ2-2, with TRBD1 identical over 11 bases. There are 18 residues in the CDR3. The ends lost 1 base at V and 7 bases at J; junction bases unmatched: 11. The germline gives CDR1 SGHAT, CDR2 FQNNGV. CDR3: CASSLGTGGPAPIGELFF. CDR3 nucleotides: TGTGCCAGCAGCTTAGGGACAGGGGGCCCCGCTCCGATCGGGGAGCTGTTTTTT. The full variable domain, completed using reference TRBV11-2 and TRBJ2-2, is EAGVAQSPRYKIIEKRQSVAFWCNPISGHATLYWYQQILGQGPKLLIQFQNNGVVDDSQLPKDRFSAERLKGVDSTLKIQPAKLEDSAVYLCASSLGTGGPAPIGELFFGEGSRLTVL.

V usage is TRBV19 and J usage is TRBJ1-5, with D perhaps TRBD1 (6 bases). Trimming stripped 5 bases from V and 0 bases from J, with 11 bases between. From germline, CDR1 is LNHDA and CDR2 SQIVND (reference sequence). There are 15 residues in the CDR3. The CDR3 loop reads CASSPEGHSNQPQHF. DNA of the CDR3: TGTGCCAGTAGTCCCGAGGGACATAGCAATCAGCCCCAGCATTTT. The variable domain in full, completed from reference TRBV19 and TRBJ1-5, reads DGGITQSPKYLFRKEGQNVTLSCEQNLNHDAMYWYRQDPGQGLRLIYYSQIVNDFQKGDIAEGYSVSREKKESFPLTVTSAQKNPTAFYLCASSPEGHSNQPQHFGDGTRLSIL.

This clone turned up a few times. Here the CDR3 DNA reads TGTGCCAGCAGCTACGGCAGCGGGGAGACCCAGTACTTC. Its protein is CASSYGSGETQYF. V gene TRBV5-5 combines with J gene TRBJ2-5; possible D gene TRBD2, 6 bases. This CDR3 contains 13 residues. The germline V gene encodes CDR1 SGHKS and CDR2 YYEKEE (reference sequence). V lost 3 bases and J lost 5, with 11 bases in between.

V and J are TRBV5-6 and TRBJ2-5, with 10 bases lining up with TRBD2. Per the germline V gene, CDR1 is SGHDT and CDR2 is YYEEEE. The CDR3 has 16 residues. Trimming removed 2 bases from V and 2 bases from J; junction bases left unmatched: 6. CDR3 in DNA: TGTGCCAGCAGCTTCAAGGAACTAGCGGGACAAGAGACCCAGTACTTC. Residues: CASSFKELAGQETQYF.

The J gene is TRBJ2-3, the V gene TRBV2; 11 nucleotides agree with TRBD2. The CDR3 spans 15 residues. Germline V CDR1 and CDR2: SNHLY, FYNNEI. V lost 6 bases and J lost 6; bases outside the gene matches: 8. For the CDR3, the DNA is TGTGCCAGCAGGGGTACTAGCGGGAGAGTGGATACGCAGTATTTT. Amino acid sequence: CASRGTSGRVDTQYF. The full variable domain, in which reference TRBV2 and TRBJ2-3 provide the parts outside the CDR3, is EPEVTQTPSHQVTQMGQEVILRCVPISNHLYFYWYRQILGQKVEFLVSFYNNEISEKSEIFDDQFSVERPDGSNFTLKIRSTKLEDSAMYFCASRGTSGRVDTQYFGPGTRLTVL.

The V and J genes are TRBV18 and TRBJ2-7; the D gene is possibly TRBD2 (6 bases). V dropped 3 bases and J dropped 6 bases, with 9 bases sitting between them. This CDR3 region has 12 residues. Germline V CDR1 and CDR2: KGHSH, LQKENI. The CDR3 loop reads CASSPRGREQYV. The CDR3 bases are TGTGCCAGCTCACCGCGGGGCCGCGAGCAGTACGTC.

The chain joins TRBV27 to TRBJ1-2; TRBD1 aligns across 9 bases. The germline CDR1 and CDR2 sequences are MNHEY and SMNVEV (reference sequence). With 3 bases clipped from V and 4 bases from J, the junction kept 6 bases outside the gene matches. The CDR3 has 15 amino acids. DNA of the CDR3: TGTGCCAGCAGTTTGCAGACAGGGGGAATCTATGGCTACACCTTC. Protein: CASSLQTGGIYGYTF.

In its sample, this clone was seen once. The chain uses TRBV9 and TRBJ1-1; D gene uncertain. The CDR3 spans 17 residues. Trimming took off 4 bases at V and 1 base at J, with 20 bases between the two ends. Germline CDR1 SGDLS, CDR2 YYNGEE. CDR3 sequence (DNA): TGTGCCAGCAGCTATGTCTTCGGTACAGAGGGGAACACTGAAGCTTTCTTT. This gives the protein CASSYVFGTEGNTEAFF.

The chain uses TRBV18 and TRBJ1-1; D uncertain. The V end was cut by 2 bases, the J end by 1 base, with 8 bases between. Germline lookup yields CDR1 KGHSH and CDR2 LQKENI. The length of the CDR3 is 14 residues. The CDR3 loop is CASSPMAGNTEAFF. DNA of the CDR3: TGTGCCAGCTCACCAATGGCAGGGAACACTGAAGCTTTCTTT. Drawing the rest from reference TRBV18 and TRBJ1-1, the complete variable domain is NAGVMQNPRHLVRRRGQEARLRCSPMKGHSHVYWYRQLPEEGLKFMVYLQKENIIDESGMPKERFSAEFPKEGPSILRIQQVVRGDSAAYFCASSPMAGNTEAFFGQGTRLTVV.

The rearrangement links TRBV5-1 to TRBJ2-3; the match to TRBD2 covers 7 bases. CDR1 is SGHRS and CDR2 is YFSETQ in the germline V gene. The CDR3 consists of 12 residues. Trimming removed 9 bases from V and 6 bases from J; junction bases left unmatched: 7. CDR3 in amino acids: CATREGGDTQYF. The DNA for the CDR3 is TGCGCCACCAGGGAGGGAGGGGATACGCAGTATTTT.

This rearrangement joins TRBV6-2 or TRBV6-3 to TRBJ2-5; D is ambiguous. Trimming took off 2 bases at V and 5 bases at J, with 6 bases between the two ends. Looked up from germline, CDR1 is MNHEY and CDR2 is SVGEGT. The CDR3 sequence is 12 residues long. CDR3 sequence: CASSYPSETQYF. Written as DNA, the CDR3 is TGTGCCAGCAGTTACCCTAGTGAGACCCAGTACTTC.

This sequence joins TRBV21-1 and TRBJ1-3; no check of the table's D call, TRBD1, against the DNA was made. TRBV21-1 represents a pseudogene. The length of the CDR3 is 10 residues. The CDR3 bases are TGTGCCAGCCAAGGAAACACCATATATTTT. It is translated as CASQGNTIYF.